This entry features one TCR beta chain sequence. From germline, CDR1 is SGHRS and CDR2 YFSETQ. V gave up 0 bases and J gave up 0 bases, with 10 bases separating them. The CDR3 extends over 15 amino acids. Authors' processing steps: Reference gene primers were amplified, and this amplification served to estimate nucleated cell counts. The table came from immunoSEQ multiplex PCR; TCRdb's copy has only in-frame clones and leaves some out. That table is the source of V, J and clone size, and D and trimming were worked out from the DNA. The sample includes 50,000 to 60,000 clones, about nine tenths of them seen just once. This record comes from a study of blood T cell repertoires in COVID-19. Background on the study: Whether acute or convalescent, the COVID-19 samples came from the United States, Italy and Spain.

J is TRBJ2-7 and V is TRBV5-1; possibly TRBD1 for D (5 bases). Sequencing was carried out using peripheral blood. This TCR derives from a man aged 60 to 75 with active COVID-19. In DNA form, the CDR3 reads TGCGCCAGCAGCTTGGTTCAGGGAATCTCCTACGAGCAGTACTTC. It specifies CASSLVQGISYEQYF.